This entry describes one T cell receptor beta chain. The antigen is undetermined. Germline loops: CDR1 ENHRY, CDR2 SYGVKD. The CDR3 runs 14 residues. V shed 6 bases and J 4 bases; nucleotides not matched to a gene: 5. These data originate in a study of vaccination and CD4 T cells after COVID-19. About the study: Control cultures received a CEFX pool, an HIV-1 Nef pool, or no peptide.

General study points: Median SARS-CoV-2-reactive clonotypes rose from approximately 21 to 38, not significantly.

As for treatment: 10-day PBMC culture with coronavirus spike peptide pools or control peptides (ViraFEST assay). CD4+ T cells that came from the unexposed donor were collected before the COVID-19 pandemic (2011-2018). Oncomine TCR Beta short-read sequencing was applied to DNA from cultured CD4+ T cells. Each CDR3 protein gets one entry after TCRdb re-called the PCR reads with MiXCR. The sample contains 5,000 to 8,000 distinct CDR3 sequences, 52% of which appear only once. This TCR derives from a human donor in good health. Sequencing used CD4+ T cells from blood, cultured in vitro. The rearrangement links TRBV10-3 to TRBJ1-5, with 8 bases that match TRBD1. This CDR3 is CAIRDDRGNQPQHF. DNA of the CDR3: TGTGCCATCAGGGACGACAGGGGAAATCAGCCCCAGCATTTT.